These 4 T cell receptor beta chains share one sample of origin, sequenced in a study of blood T cell repertoires in COVID-19. Clones were read by immunoSEQ multiplex PCR, and TCRdb kept only the in-frame ones, dropping some. The sample lists roughly 250,000 clones, roughly 86% seen once, with about 3.3% in the top ten. The source material was PBMCs or T cells enriched from blood (not recorded which). Receptors originate from a woman aged 40 to 50 with acute COVID-19.

There are a few counts of this clone. This chain connects TRBV19 to TRBJ1-4; 7 bases fit TRBD1. With V trimmed by 4 bases and J by 5 bases, 4 bases remained unmatched. From germline, CDR1 is LNHDA and CDR2 SQIVND (reference sequence). This CDR3 region has 14 residues. CDR3 protein: CASSRTGENEKLFF. For the CDR3, the DNA is TGTGCCAGTAGTAGAACAGGGGAGAATGAAAAACTGTTTTTT. Drawing the rest from reference TRBV19 and TRBJ1-4, the complete variable domain is DGGITQSPKYLFRKEGQNVTLSCEQNLNHDAMYWYRQDPGQGLRLIYYSQIVNDFQKGDIAEGYSVSREKKESFPLTVTSAQKNPTAFYLCASSRTGENEKLFFGSGTQLSVL.

This clone showed up just once. V is TRBV9 and J is TRBJ1-1; D ambiguous. There are 14 residues in the CDR3. V gave up 0 bases and J gave up 0 bases, with 6 bases separating them. Germline V lookup: CDR1 SGDLS, CDR2 YYNGEE. The CDR3 is CASSVAAMNTEAFF. DNA for the CDR3: TGTGCCAGCAGCGTAGCCGCGATGAACACTGAAGCTTTCTTT.

The rearrangement links TRBV5-1 to TRBJ1-2; D call uncertain. Trimming left V 4 bases short and J 4 bases short, with 11 bases between. The CDR3 has 13 residues. Looked up from germline, CDR1 is SGHRS and CDR2 is YFSETQ. CDR3 nucleotide sequence: TGCGCCAGCAGCCCCTGGGAGTCCTATGGCTACACCTTC. Translation: CASSPWESYGYTF.

The V gene is TRBV6-5, the J gene TRBJ1-2; D might be TRBD1 (5 bases). The length of the CDR3 is 15 residues. The germline V and J ends were trimmed by 10 bases and 0 bases, with 18 bases remaining between them. Germline CDR1 MNHEY, CDR2 SVGAGI. CDR3 amino acids: CATISFGAANYGYTF. Here the CDR3 DNA reads TGTGCCACCATATCCTTTGGGGCAGCTAACTATGGCTACACCTTC.